A selection of T cell receptor beta chains follows, all from one sample in a study of glioma-infiltrating T cells. TCRdb redid the calling of the multiplex PCR reads with MiXCR, one entry per CDR3 protein. The table records around 390,000 distinct CDR3 sequences, roughly two fifths of them present only once. Specimen: glioma tissue, nonneoplastic brain tissue, or PBMCs (not recorded which). The receptors here all came from a human donor with low-grade glioma or glioblastoma, undergoing nonglioma brain surgery, or in good health (not recorded which). CDR3s include the opening cysteine and the closing phenylalanine or tryptophan. D genes are given only for firm matches. A row's size may be missing; if present it is once, few, many or a size class.

V	size	D	J	CDR3	DNA
TRBV5-1	NA	NA	TRBJ2-7	CASSFLRGSYEQYF	TGCGCCAGCAGCTTCTTAAGGGGCTCCTACGAGCAGTACTTC
TRBV28	NA	NA	TRBJ2-1	CASSPTPRLHEQFF	TGTGCCAGCAGTCCCACCCCAAGATTGCACGAGCAGTTCTTC
TRBV27	many	TRBD1	TRBJ1-1	CASSPGTGLGTEAFF	TGTGCCAGCAGTCCCGGGACAGGGTTGGGCACTGAAGCTTTCTTT
TRBV12-3/TRBV12-4	NA	NA	TRBJ1-5	CASSPDGSNQPQHF	TGTGCCAGCAGCCCGGACGGAAGCAATCAGCCCCAGCATTTT
TRBV4-3	NA	NA	TRBJ2-1	CASSQDGVLGYNEQFF	TGCGCCAGCAGCCAAGATGGCGTTTTGGGATACAATGAGCAGTTCTTC
TRBV25-1	NA	NA	TRBJ2-7	CASSEFTGGEYNEQYF	TGTGCCAGCAGTGAATTTACAGGGGGGGAGTACAATGAGCAGTACTTC
TRBV28	few	NA	TRBJ1-1	CASSLGWAMNTEAFF	TGTGCCAGCAGTTTAGGTTGGGCCATGAACACTGAAGCTTTCTTT
TRBV27	many	NA	TRBJ2-2	CASSLFRGELFF	TGTGCCAGCAGTTTATTCCGTGGGGAGCTGTTTTTT
TRBV6-2/TRBV6-3	NA	NA	TRBJ1-1	CASSLARILDSEAFF	TGTGCCAGCAGCTTAGCTCGGATCCTTGACTCTGAAGCTTTCTTT
TRBV28	many	TRBD2	TRBJ2-7	CASSPPLAGGREQYF	TGTGCCAGCAGTCCCCCACTAGCGGGAGGAAGGGAGCAGTACTTC
TRBV27	few	NA	TRBJ1-2	CASSLRQGMYGYTF	TGTGCCAGCAGTTTAAGGCAGGGGATGTATGGCTACACCTTC
TRBV6-1	many	TRBD2	TRBJ2-1	CASRKTSGAEQFF	TGTGCCAGCAGGAAGACTAGCGGGGCTGAGCAGTTCTTC
TRBV7-2	NA	NA	TRBJ1-2	CASSSHSGFNYGYTF	TGTGCCAGCAGCTCTCATTCAGGGTTCAACTATGGCTACACCTTC
TRBV28	many	NA	TRBJ1-3	CASRETVFTGNTIYF	TGTGCCAGCCGTGAGACAGTTTTTACTGGAAACACCATATATTTT
TRBV12-3/TRBV12-4	NA	TRBD2	TRBJ2-3	CASSLVLAGDDTQYF	TGTGCCAGCAGTTTAGTTCTAGCGGGAGATGATACGCAGTATTTT
TRBV7-8	NA	NA	TRBJ1-2	CASSPNQFYEGYTF	TGTGCCAGCAGCCCAAATCAGTTTTATGAGGGCTACACCTTC
TRBV4-1	NA	NA	TRBJ2-5	CASSQAHLQGTQYF	TGCGCCAGCAGCCAAGCGCACCTCCAGGGGACCCAGTACTTC
TRBV6-1	many	NA	TRBJ1-5	CASSEALMSNQPQHF	TGTGCCAGCAGTGAAGCCCTAATGAGCAATCAGCCCCAGCATTTT
TRBV6-2/TRBV6-3	few	NA	TRBJ2-4	CASSYVPAVKNIQYF	TGTGCCAGCAGTTACGTACCAGCGGTCAAAAACATTCAGTACTTC
TRBV7-2	few	TRBD2	TRBJ2-4	CASSLGSVAGGPKNIQYF	TGTGCCAGCAGCTTAGGGAGTGTCGCGGGAGGGCCCAAAAACATTCAGTACTTC
TRBV6-1	NA	NA	TRBJ2-5	CASSQTQTQYF	TGTGCCAGCAGCCAAACGCAGACCCAGTACTTC
TRBV12-3/TRBV12-4	few	TRBD2	TRBJ2-3	CATRLAGGLDTQYF	TGTGCCACCCGACTAGCGGGAGGGCTAGATACGCAGTATTTT
TRBV20-1	NA	NA	TRBJ2-7	CSAPSDSFRVSEQYF	TGCAGTGCTCCATCCGACTCCTTTCGGGTGAGCGAGCAGTACTTC
TRBV6-1	NA	TRBD2	TRBJ2-1	CASSFGLAGRNEQFF	TGTGCCAGCAGCTTCGGACTAGCGGGAAGGAATGAGCAGTTCTTC
TRBV7-3	NA	NA	TRBJ2-1	CASSPLAGSYNEQSF	TGTGCCAGCAGCCCCCTTGCGGGATCCTACAATGAGCAGTCCTTC
TRBV20-1	few	NA	TRBJ2-7	CSAIWTYEQYF	TGCAGTGCCATTTGGACCTACGAGCAGTACTTC
TRBV6-1	NA	NA	TRBJ2-7	CASLSRQPYKQYF	TGTGCCAGCCTTTCCAGACAACCCTACAAGCAGTACTTC
TRBV27	NA	NA	TRBJ2-7	CASSRGLFGTGHYEQYF	TGTGCCAGCAGTCGGGGGCTATTCGGCACAGGACACTACGAGCAGTACTTC
TRBV30	NA	NA	TRBJ1-4	CAWKPRGEEKLFF	TGTGCCTGGAAACCACGGGGAGAAGAAAAACTGTTTTTT
TRBV7-9	NA	TRBD1	TRBJ1-6	CASSGTTGTNSPLHF	TGTGCCAGCAGCGGGACGACAGGGACTAATTCACCCCTCCACTTT
TRBV27	many	TRBD1	TRBJ2-3	CASAVGQHTDTQYF	TGTGCCAGTGCCGTGGGACAGCACACAGATACGCAGTATTTT
TRBV18	NA	TRBD2	TRBJ2-5	CASSQTTGLEETQYF	TGTGCCAGCTCACAAACAACCGGACTAGAAGAGACCCAGTACTTC
TRBV7-9	NA	NA	TRBJ1-2	CASSLGSVRNYGYTF	TGTGCCAGCAGCTTAGGTAGTGTCAGAAACTATGGCTACACCTTC
TRBV20-1	NA	NA	TRBJ1-1	CSARDRGSWNTEAFF	TGCAGTGCTAGAGATCGAGGCAGTTGGAACACTGAAGCTTTCTTT
TRBV7-8	NA	NA	TRBJ2-3	CASADLARWTQYF	TGTGCCAGCGCAGACCTGGCGCGGTGGACGCAGTATTTT
TRBV6-2/TRBV6-3	many	NA	TRBJ2-7	CASSVLSEQYF	TGTGCCAGCAGCGTCCTTTCCGAGCAGTACTTC
TRBV4-2	few	NA	TRBJ2-7	CASSQDSFTYEQYF	TGTGCCAGCAGCCAAGATTCTTTTACCTACGAGCAGTACTTC
TRBV20-1	once	NA	TRBJ2-7	CSAPIGRNRYNEQYF	TGCAGTGCTCCCATCGGGAGAAACCGTTACAATGAGCAGTACTTC
TRBV6-1	NA	NA	TRBJ2-7	CASRPTSGAGMEQYF	TGTGCCAGCAGACCGACTTCAGGGGCAGGAATGGAGCAGTACTTC
TRBV12-3/TRBV12-4	NA	NA	TRBJ2-2	CASSPRPRGSGGTGELFF	TGTGCCAGCAGTCCCCGACCTAGGGGGAGTGGGGGCACCGGGGAGCTGTTTTTT
TRBV28	NA	TRBD2	TRBJ2-1	CASSTKTSGSYNEQSF	TGTGCCAGCAGCACAAAGACTAGCGGGAGTTACAATGAGCAGTCCTTC
TRBV7-3	NA	NA	TRBJ2-7	CASSSSKGREQYF	TGTGCCAGCAGCTCGTCGAAGGGGAGGGAGCAGTACTTC
TRBV25-1	NA	NA	TRBJ2-2	CASSEYGVSRNTGELFF	TGTGCCAGCAGTGAATATGGGGTCTCGAGGAACACCGGGGAGCTGTTTTTT
TRBV28	NA	TRBD1	TRBJ1-3	CASNTTGYGNTIYF	TGTGCCAGCAATACGACAGGGTATGGAAACACCATATATTTT
TRBV20-1	NA	NA	TRBJ2-1	CSAKPNGTVYEQFF	TGCAGTGCCAAGCCAAACGGGACCGTCTACGAGCAGTTCTTC
TRBV7-2	NA	NA	TRBJ2-4	CASSLTGIIQYF	TGTGCCAGCAGCCTCACAGGAATCATTCAGTACTTC
TRBV27	NA	TRBD1	TRBJ1-1	CASGLNRGETEAFF	TGTGCCAGCGGTTTAAACAGGGGAGAAACTGAAGCTTTCTTT
TRBV20-1	few	NA	TRBJ2-3	CSALGLAVQGTDTQYF	TGCAGTGCGCTGGGACTCGCCGTGCAGGGCACAGATACGCAGTATTTT
TRBV3-1	NA	NA	TRBJ2-1	CASSPPAGSSYNEQFF	TGTGCCAGCAGCCCCCCAGCGGGTAGCTCCTACAATGAGCAGTTCTTC
TRBV6-5	NA	TRBD1	TRBJ2-7	CASSRSGTASYEQYF	TGTGCCAGCAGTCGCTCCGGGACAGCATCCTACGAGCAGTACTTC
TRBV4-3	few	NA	TRBJ1-6	CASSLDNAGFLHF	TGCGCCAGCAGCCTCGATAATGCAGGGTTCCTCCACTTT
TRBV4-1	NA	TRBD1	TRBJ2-7	CASSRKPGQGNILSYEQYF	TGCGCCAGCAGCCGAAAGCCGGGACAGGGGAATATACTCTCCTACGAGCAGTACTTC
TRBV25-1	many	TRBD2	TRBJ2-3	CASSEGLAGGGDTQYF	TGTGCCAGCAGTGAAGGACTAGCGGGAGGGGGAGATACGCAGTATTTT
TRBV7-9	few	NA	TRBJ1-2	CASSYILRRIDGYTF	TGTGCCAGCAGCTACATCCTCAGACGAATTGATGGCTACACCTTC